The sequence of this TCR beta chain was determined in a study of shared clonotypes between healthy human individuals. Some clones are missing from TCRdb's copy, which holds only in-frame ones; the method was immunoSEQ multiplex PCR. The sample lists roughly 520,000 clones; about 96% were seen once. The V gene's germline CDR1 is SGHNT and CDR2 YYREEE (reference sequence). V lost 0 bases and J lost 4, with 11 bases in between. The CDR3 runs 14 residues. The sequence was collected from a woman aged 30 to 39 in good health. V and J are TRBV5-4 and TRBJ2-7, with a weak D call TRBD1 (5 bases). Sample: naive CD4+ T cells sorted from blood. The sample's subset: CD45RA+ positively selected. CDR3 protein: CASSLEGRAYEQYF. CDR3 sequence (DNA): TGTGCCAGCAGCTTGGAGGGCAGGGCATACGAGCAGTACTTC.